This is a list of T cell receptor beta chains from one sample in a study of CD8 T cells in Susac syndrome. Each CDR3 protein gets one entry after TCRdb re-called the immunoSEQ multiplex PCR reads with MiXCR. The data show some 200,000 distinct CDR3 sequences, around 95% seen once. The sample consisted of CD4+ T cells from PBMCs. The receptors shown here come from a human donor with Susac syndrome. CDR3s include the opening cysteine and the closing phenylalanine or tryptophan. D genes are given only for firm matches. Clone size is shown for a subset of rows, as once, few, many or a class of expanded clone.

j_call,clone_size,v_call,d_call,cdr3_aa,cdr3_nt
TRBJ2-5,.,TRBV4-3,.,CASSRERSLETQYF,TGCGCCAGCAGCCGCGAGAGGTCGTTAGAGACCCAGTACTTC
TRBJ2-1,.,TRBV20-1,TRBD1,CSAMGQGRWDEQFF,TGCAGTGCTATGGGACAGGGCCGTTGGGATGAGCAGTTCTTC
TRBJ1-4,.,TRBV9,.,CASSVGNEKLFF,TGTGCCAGCAGCGTAGGGAATGAAAAACTGTTTTTT
TRBJ2-2,.,TRBV10-3,TRBD1,CAIRGDSANTGELFF,TGTGCCATCAGGGGGGACAGCGCGAACACCGGGGAGCTGTTTTTT
TRBJ2-3,.,TRBV20-1,TRBD2,CSARDPLERGSTDTQYF,TGCAGTGCTAGAGATCCCCTAGAGCGGGGAAGCACAGATACGCAGTATTTT
TRBJ2-1,.,TRBV19,TRBD2,CASSQGGLAGGLYNEQFF,TGTGCCAGTAGCCAAGGGGGACTAGCGGGGGGGCTCTACAATGAGCAGTTCTTC
TRBJ2-3,.,TRBV27,.,CASSLSFGGASTDTQYF,TGTGCCAGCAGTTTATCGTTCGGCGGGGCGAGCACAGATACGCAGTATTTT
TRBJ2-1,once,TRBV20-1,TRBD2,CSARDLLLAGPYNEQFF,TGCAGTGCTAGAGATTTGTTATTAGCGGGGCCCTACAATGAGCAGTTCTTC
TRBJ1-1,.,TRBV9,.,CASSVVQGNTEAFF,TGTGCCAGCAGCGTAGTTCAGGGGAACACTGAAGCTTTCTTT
TRBJ2-5,.,TRBV6-2/TRBV6-3,.,CASSYAYRVGETQYF,TGTGCCAGCAGTTACGCGTACAGGGTAGGGGAGACCCAGTACTTC
TRBJ2-7,.,TRBV12-3/TRBV12-4,.,CASSPTQDEQYF,TGTGCCAGCAGTCCAACCCAAGACGAGCAGTACTTC
TRBJ1-5,.,TRBV6-6,.,CASSWANSNQPQHF,TGTGCCAGCAGTTGGGCTAATAGCAATCAGCCCCAGCATTTT
TRBJ1-1,.,TRBV27,TRBD1,CASSFRTGKTEAFF,TGTGCCAGCAGTTTTAGGACAGGGAAAACTGAAGCTTTCTTT
TRBJ2-7,.,TRBV20-1,TRBD1,CSARDQGGPSSYEQYF,TGCAGTGCTAGAGATCAAGGGGGCCCTAGCTCCTACGAGCAGTACTTC
TRBJ1-6,.,TRBV12-3/TRBV12-4,.,CASSFYRDNSPLHF,TGTGCCAGCAGTTTTTACCGGGATAATTCACCCCTCCACTTT
TRBJ1-2,.,TRBV12-5,.,CASVSSRQSGYTF,TGTGCTAGTGTGTCCTCCCGGCAGTCGGGCTACACCTTC
TRBJ1-5,.,TRBV7-2,.,CASSNWAGTNQPQHF,TGTGCCAGCAGCAATTGGGCAGGGACCAATCAGCCCCAGCATTTT
TRBJ2-3,.,TRBV7-3,TRBD2,CASSQGSAGGTDTQYF,TGTGCCAGCAGCCAAGGGTCAGCGGGAGGCACAGATACGCAGTATTTT
TRBJ1-3,.,TRBV7-9,.,CASSLLTSGNTIYF,TGTGCCAGCAGCTTACTTACCTCTGGAAACACCATATATTTT
TRBJ2-1,.,TRBV4-2,TRBD2,CASSQGTSGDSYNEQFF,TGTGCCAGCAGCCAGGGGACTAGCGGAGACTCCTACAATGAGCAGTTCTTC
TRBJ1-6,.,TRBV30,.,CAWSPGVPLHF,TGTGCCTGGAGTCCAGGGGTCCCCCTCCACTTT
TRBJ1-2,.,TRBV15,TRBD1,CATSRAGTAYGYTF,TGTGCCACCAGCAGAGCCGGGACAGCATATGGCTACACCTTC